This T cell receptor beta chain was obtained from a study of shared clonotypes between healthy human individuals. The assay was carried out at the deep level. Measured with immunoSEQ multiplex PCR; TCRdb has only the in-frame clones, and not every one. The sample has fewer than 3 million clones, 85% to 95% seen once. The trim removed 3 bases at V and 1 base at J, leaving 2 bases unmatched. Germline loops: CDR1 SNHLY, CDR2 FYNNEI. The CDR3 is 15 residues long. Note on this clone: Its matching antigen is unknown. Distinct nucleotide sequences in the sample also encode this CDR3.

Study findings and constraints: Limited genetic and exposure-history diversity came from having few donors.

V usage is TRBV2 and J usage is TRBJ2-2; TRBD1 matches at 7 bases. This receptor was obtained from a man younger than 35 in good health. Some clones in this sample may be carry-over from other donors' samples. The sample consisted of naive CD4+ T cells from PBMCs. Subset reported: CD45RA+ positively selected. The CDR3 loop is CASSDRTGNTGELFF. The CDR3 DNA reads as TGTGCCAGCAGTGATCGGACAGGGAACACCGGGGAGCTGTTTTTT. The full variable domain, in which reference TRBV2 and TRBJ2-2 provide the parts outside the CDR3, is EPEVTQTPSHQVTQMGQEVILRCVPISNHLYFYWYRQILGQKVEFLVSFYNNEISEKSEIFDDQFSVERPDGSNFTLKIRSTKLEDSAMYFCASSDRTGNTGELFFGEGSRLTVL.